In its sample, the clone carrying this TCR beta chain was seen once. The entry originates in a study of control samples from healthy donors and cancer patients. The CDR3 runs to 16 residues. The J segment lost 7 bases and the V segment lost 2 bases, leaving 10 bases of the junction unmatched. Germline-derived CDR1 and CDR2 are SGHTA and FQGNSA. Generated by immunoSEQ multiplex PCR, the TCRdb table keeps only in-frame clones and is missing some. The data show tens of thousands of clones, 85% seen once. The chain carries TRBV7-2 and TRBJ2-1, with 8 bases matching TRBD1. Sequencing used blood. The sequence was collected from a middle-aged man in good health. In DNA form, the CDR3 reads TGTGCCAGCAGCTTAAAAGGGGGACAGGTTACAAATGAGCAGTTCTTC. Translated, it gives CASSLKGGQVTNEQFF. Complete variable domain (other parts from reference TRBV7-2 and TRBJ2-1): GAGVSQSPSNKVTEKGKDVELRCDPISGHTALYWYRQSLGQGLEFLIYFQGNSAPDKSGLPSDRFSAERTGGSVSTLTIQRTQQEDSAVYLCASSLKGGQVTNEQFFGPGTRLTVL.